This T cell receptor beta chain was captured by sequencing in a study of blood T cell repertoires in COVID-19. Study context: Samples representing acute and convalescent COVID-19 were sourced from the United States, Italy and Spain. Sources were T cells, B-cell-depleted T cells, or PBMCs; the material itself was cDNA or gDNA.

Original processing methods: Scientists estimated how many nucleated cells there were by amplifying reference gene primers. Assay: immunoSEQ multiplex PCR; the TCRdb copy retains only in-frame clones and omits some. V and J calls and clone size are those listed in that table; D and trimming were worked out from the DNA. In the table there are some 89,000 clones, around 85% of which are singletons. Trimming pared 3 bases from V and 6 bases from J, leaving 10 bases between. This CDR3 is built from 13 residues. Germline CDR1 is LNHDA and CDR2 is SQIVND (reference sequence). This chain joins TRBV19 and TRBJ2-3; a weak D match, TRBD1 (6 bases). Sequenced material: peripheral blood. This sequence originates from a man aged 60 to 75 with acute or convalescent COVID-19. CDR3 in DNA: TGTGCCAGTAGTATCGGACAGTCGGATACGCAGTATTTT. It codes for CASSIGQSDTQYF.